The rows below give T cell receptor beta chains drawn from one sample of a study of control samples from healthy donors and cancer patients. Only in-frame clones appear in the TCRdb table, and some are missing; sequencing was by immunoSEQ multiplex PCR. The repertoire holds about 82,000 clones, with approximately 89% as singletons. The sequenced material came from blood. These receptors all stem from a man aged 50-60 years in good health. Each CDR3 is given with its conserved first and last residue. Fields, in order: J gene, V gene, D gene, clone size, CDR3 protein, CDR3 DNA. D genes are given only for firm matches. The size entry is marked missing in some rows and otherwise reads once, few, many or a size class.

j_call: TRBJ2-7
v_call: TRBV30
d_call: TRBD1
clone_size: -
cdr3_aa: CAWSAGQGYEQYF
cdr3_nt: TGTGCCTGGAGTGCGGGACAGGGGTACGAGCAGTACTTC

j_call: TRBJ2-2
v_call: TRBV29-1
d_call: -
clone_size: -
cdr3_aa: CSVERHPDTGELFF
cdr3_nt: TGCAGCGTTGAACGCCACCCGGACACCGGGGAGCTGTTTTTT

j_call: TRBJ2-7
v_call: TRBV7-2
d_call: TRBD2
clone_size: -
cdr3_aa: CASSSGGKGYEQYF
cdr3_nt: TGTGCCAGCAGCAGCGGGGGGAAGGGATACGAGCAGTACTTC

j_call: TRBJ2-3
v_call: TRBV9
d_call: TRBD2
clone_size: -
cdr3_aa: CASSEISGGSIDTQYF
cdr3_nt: TGTGCCAGCAGCGAAATTAGCGGGGGGTCCATTGATACGCAGTATTTT

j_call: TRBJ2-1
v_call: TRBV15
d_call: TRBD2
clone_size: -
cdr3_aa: CATSRDRPAGGNNEQFF
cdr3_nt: TGTGCCACCAGCAGAGACCGCCCAGCGGGGGGAAACAATGAGCAGTTCTTC

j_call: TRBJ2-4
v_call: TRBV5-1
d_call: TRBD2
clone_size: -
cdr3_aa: CASSLAGTSGAKNIQYF
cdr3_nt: TGCGCCAGCAGCTTGGCCGGGACTAGCGGGGCCAAAAACATTCAGTACTTC

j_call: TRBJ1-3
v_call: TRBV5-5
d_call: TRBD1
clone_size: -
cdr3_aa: CASSLEGTGPFSGNTIYF
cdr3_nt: TGTGCCAGCAGCTTGGAGGGGACAGGGCCCTTCTCTGGAAACACCATATATTTT

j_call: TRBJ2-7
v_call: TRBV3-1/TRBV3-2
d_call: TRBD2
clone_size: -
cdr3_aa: CASSQGTSGGLSYEQYF
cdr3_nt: TGTGCCAGCAGCCAAGGGACTAGCGGGGGGTTATCCTACGAGCAGTACTTC

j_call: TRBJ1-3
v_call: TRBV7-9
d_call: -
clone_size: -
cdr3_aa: CASNEEALAGNTIYF
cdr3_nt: TGTGCCAGCAATGAAGAGGCCCTGGCTGGAAACACCATATATTTT

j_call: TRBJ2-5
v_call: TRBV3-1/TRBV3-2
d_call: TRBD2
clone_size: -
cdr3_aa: CASRAGTMETQYF
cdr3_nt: TGTGCCAGCAGGGCTGGGACTATGGAGACCCAGTACTTC

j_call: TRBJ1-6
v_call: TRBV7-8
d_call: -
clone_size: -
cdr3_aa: CASKDGVGSYNSPLHF
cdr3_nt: TGTGCCAGCAAGGATGGAGTGGGCTCCTATAATTCACCCCTCCACTTT

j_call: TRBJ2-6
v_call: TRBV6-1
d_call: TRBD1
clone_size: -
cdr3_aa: CASSEHLGQGFSGANVLTF
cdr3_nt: TGTGCCAGCAGTGAACATTTGGGACAGGGTTTCTCTGGGGCCAACGTCCTGACTTTC

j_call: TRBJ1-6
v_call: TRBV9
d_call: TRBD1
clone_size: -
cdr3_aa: CASSTTSGTVNSPLHF
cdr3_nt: TGTGCCAGCAGCACAACCTCCGGGACAGTCAATTCACCCCTCCACTTT

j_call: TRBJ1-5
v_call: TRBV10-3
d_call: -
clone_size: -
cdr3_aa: CAISGNSGNQPQHF
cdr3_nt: TGTGCCATCAGTGGCAATTCGGGCAATCAGCCCCAGCATTTT

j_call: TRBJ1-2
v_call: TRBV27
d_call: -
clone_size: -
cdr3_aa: CASRGEFWKGGYTF
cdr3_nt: TGTGCCAGCAGGGGGGAATTTTGGAAAGGTGGCTACACCTTC

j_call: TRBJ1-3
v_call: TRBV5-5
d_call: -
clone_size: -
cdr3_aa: CASSNLPGDPGNTIYF
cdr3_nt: TGTGCCAGCAGCAATTTGCCCGGCGATCCTGGAAACACCATATATTTT

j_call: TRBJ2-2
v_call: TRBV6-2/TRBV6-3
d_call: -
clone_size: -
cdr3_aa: CASSLSTGAGSGELFF
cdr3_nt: TGTGCCAGCAGTTTGAGTACAGGGGCGGGATCGGGGGAGCTGTTTTTT

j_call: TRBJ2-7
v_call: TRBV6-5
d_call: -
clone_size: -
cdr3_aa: CASSPRLATYEQYF
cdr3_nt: TGTGCCAGCAGTCCCCGTCTAGCAACCTACGAGCAGTACTTC

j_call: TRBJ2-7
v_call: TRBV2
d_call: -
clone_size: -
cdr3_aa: CASSGQASYEQYF
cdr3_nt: TGTGCCAGCAGTGGGCAGGCATCCTACGAGCAGTACTTC

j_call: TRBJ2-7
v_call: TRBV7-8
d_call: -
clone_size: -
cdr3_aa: CASSLAQSGAYEQYF
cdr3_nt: TGTGCCAGCAGCTTAGCGCAGAGTGGAGCATACGAGCAGTACTTC

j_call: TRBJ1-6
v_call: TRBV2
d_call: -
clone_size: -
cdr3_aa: CASQSRYNSPLHF
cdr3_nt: TGTGCCAGCCAGAGCCGATATAATTCACCCCTCCACTTT

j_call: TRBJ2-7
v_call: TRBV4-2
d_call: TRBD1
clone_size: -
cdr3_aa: CASSHGTGINEQYF
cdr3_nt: TGTGCCAGCAGCCATGGGACAGGGATTAACGAGCAGTACTTC

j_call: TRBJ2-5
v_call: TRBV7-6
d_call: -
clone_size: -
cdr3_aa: CASSLIGLKYQETQYF
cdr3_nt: TGTGCCAGCAGCTTAATCGGTCTGAAGTACCAAGAGACCCAGTACTTC

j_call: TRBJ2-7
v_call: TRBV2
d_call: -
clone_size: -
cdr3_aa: CASSVAGTSPYEQYF
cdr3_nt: TGTGCCAGCAGTGTCGCCGGGACATCACCCTACGAGCAGTACTTC

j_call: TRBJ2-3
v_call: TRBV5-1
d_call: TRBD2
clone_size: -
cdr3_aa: CASSWGAWLAGGLLDTQYF
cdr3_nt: TGCGCCAGCAGCTGGGGTGCCTGGCTAGCGGGGGGGCTCTTAGATACGCAGTATTTT

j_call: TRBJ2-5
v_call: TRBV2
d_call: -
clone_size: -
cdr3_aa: CASSEGVVETQYF
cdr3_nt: TGTGCCAGCAGTGAAGGGGTGGTGGAGACCCAGTACTTC

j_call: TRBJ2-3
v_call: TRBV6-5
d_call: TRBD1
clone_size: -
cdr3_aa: CASRQDRVGDTQYF
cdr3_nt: TGTGCCAGCAGGCAGGACAGGGTAGGAGATACGCAGTATTTT

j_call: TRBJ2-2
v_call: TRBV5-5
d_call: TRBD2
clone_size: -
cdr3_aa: CASSPGLAGVTGELFF
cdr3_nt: TGTGCCAGCAGCCCGGGACTAGCGGGGGTCACCGGGGAGCTGTTTTTT

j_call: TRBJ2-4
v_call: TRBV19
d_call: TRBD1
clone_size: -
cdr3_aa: CASSDRGLWISIQYF
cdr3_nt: TGTGCCAGTAGTGACAGGGGGTTATGGATTAGCATTCAGTACTTC

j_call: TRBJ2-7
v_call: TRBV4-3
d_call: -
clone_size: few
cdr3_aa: CASSQGTDGNYEQYF
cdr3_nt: TGCGCCAGCAGCCAAGGGACGGACGGGAACTACGAGCAGTACTTC

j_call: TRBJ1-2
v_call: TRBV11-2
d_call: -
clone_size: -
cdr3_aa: CASSYPEGGGDYGYTF
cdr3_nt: TGTGCCAGCAGTTACCCCGAGGGGGGGGGCGACTATGGCTACACCTTC